The rows below give T cell receptor beta chains drawn from one sample of a study of T cells in localized non-small cell lung cancer. Sequencing used immunoSEQ multiplex PCR; TCRdb keeps in-frame clones, though not all of them. The sample holds 45,000 or so clones, 81% seen once. The material sequenced was peripheral blood mononuclear cells, taken before any cancer treatment. The receptors shown here come from a man aged 40 to 70 with stage III lung adenocarcinoma. The CDR3 runs from the conserved cysteine through the conserved F or W. A D gene is named only where the DNA matches it firmly. Not all rows give a size; the values are once, few, many and, for expanded clones, a class.

j_call | v_call | d_call | clone_size | cdr3_nt | cdr3_aa
TRBJ2-7 | TRBV5-6 | . | . | TGTGCCAGCAGCAGCACAATGAACTACGAGCAGTACTTC | CASSSTMNYEQYF
TRBJ2-1 | TRBV5-1 | . | . | TGCGCCAGCAGCTTTAATCTGGATAGCTATGAGCAGTTCTTC | CASSFNLDSYEQFF
TRBJ2-7 | TRBV6-5 | TRBD1 | . | TGTGCCAGCAGGAGGACAGGGCGGGAGCAGTACTTC | CASRRTGREQYF
TRBJ1-2 | TRBV5-4 | . | . | TGTGCCAGCAGCTTGGACGGGTATGGCTACACCTTC | CASSLDGYGYTF
TRBJ2-5 | TRBV4-1 | . | . | TGCGCCAGCGCTCGGACTGGCCAAGAGACCCAGTACTTC | CASARTGQETQYF
TRBJ2-5 | TRBV29-1 | . | few | TGCAGCGTTGCCTCCCAGCCTCCGTGGGAGACCCAGTACTTC | CSVASQPPWETQYF
TRBJ2-2 | TRBV5-4 | TRBD2 | . | TGTGCCAGCAGCCCCTGGACTAGTACCGGGGAGCTGTTTTTT | CASSPWTSTGELFF
TRBJ1-6 | TRBV28 | . | once | TGTGCCAGCAGTTCTACAGCCAGTGATTCACCCCTCCACTTT | CASSSTASDSPLHF
TRBJ2-3 | TRBV2 | . | . | TGTGCCAAGTGGGGGGGCCATACGCAGTATTTT | CAKWGGHTQYF
TRBJ2-1 | TRBV6-5 | TRBD1 | . | TGTGCCAGTACGACAGGGGTCTACAATGAGCAGTTCTTC | CASTTGVYNEQFF
TRBJ1-6 | TRBV7-8 | . | . | TGTGCCAGCAGCTTAGTTGTGTTTTCACCCCTCCACTTT | CASSLVVFSPLHF
TRBJ1-4 | TRBV9 | TRBD1 | . | TGTGCCAGCAGCCAGGGGGCTAGGGAAAAACTGTTTTTT | CASSQGAREKLFF
TRBJ2-5 | TRBV5-1 | TRBD2 | . | TGCGCCAGCAGCTCCTTAGCGGGGGGCTCCCAAGAGACCCAGTACTTC | CASSSLAGGSQETQYF
TRBJ1-4 | TRBV19 | . | few | TGTGCCAGTAGGTGGACAGCCAGGAATGAAAAACTGTTTTTT | CASRWTARNEKLFF
TRBJ1-6 | TRBV28 | . | once | TGTGCCAGCTCCTTCAAAAGGAAGGATAATTCACCCCTCCACTTT | CASSFKRKDNSPLHF
TRBJ2-1 | TRBV7-9 | . | . | TGTGCCAGCAGTTTCGGGGCAAGCTCCTACAATGAGCAGTTCTTC | CASSFGASSYNEQFF
TRBJ2-1 | TRBV27 | TRBD1 | . | TGTGCCAGCAGTTTACCCCCGGGACAGGCCTACAATGAGCAGTTCTTC | CASSLPPGQAYNEQFF
TRBJ2-5 | TRBV11-2 | TRBD2 | few | TGTGCCAGCAGCTTAGCTAGCGGGACTAGCAGCCAAGAGACCCAGTACTTC | CASSLASGTSSQETQYF
TRBJ1-6 | TRBV6-1 | TRBD1 | . | TGTGCCAGCAGTAGGGACAGCGATTCACCCCTCCACTTT | CASSRDSDSPLHF
TRBJ2-5 | TRBV10-3 | . | . | TGTGCCATCAGTGAGGCAGCGGAGACCCAGTACTTC | CAISEAAETQYF
TRBJ2-7 | TRBV7-2 | TRBD1 | . | TGTGCCAGCAGCTTAGCTGGACAGGGCTACGAGCAGTACTTC | CASSLAGQGYEQYF
TRBJ2-2 | TRBV29-1 | . | . | TGCAGCGTTGGGGGGAACACCGGGGAGCTGTTTTTT | CSVGGNTGELFF
TRBJ1-1 | TRBV9 | . | . | TGTGCCAGCAGCGTAGTCAGCCAGAACACTGAAGCTTTCTTT | CASSVVSQNTEAFF
TRBJ2-5 | TRBV9 | TRBD2 | . | TGTGCCAGCTCTCGTAGCGGGGGCTCGGGTTACCAAGAGACCCAGTACTTC | CASSRSGGSGYQETQYF
TRBJ2-3 | TRBV4-2 | TRBD2 | . | TGTGCCAGCAGCCAAGATCTAGCGGGGGGCACAGATACGCAGTATTTT | CASSQDLAGGTDTQYF
TRBJ2-5 | TRBV7-2 | . | . | TGTGCCAGCAGCCCTAGGTGGCTAGCGCAGGAGACCCAGTACTTC | CASSPRWLAQETQYF
TRBJ2-3 | TRBV5-4 | TRBD2 | . | TGTGCCAGCAGCCCCCCGGGACTAGCGAACACAGATACGCAGTATTTT | CASSPPGLANTDTQYF
TRBJ2-3 | TRBV13 | . | . | TGTGCCAGCAGCTTAGGGACAGGTAAAAGCACAGATACGCAGTATTTT | CASSLGTGKSTDTQYF
TRBJ2-3 | TRBV5-4 | . | once | TGTGCCAGCAGCGCGATGTTATTAGGCGCCTCAGATACGCAGTATTTT | CASSAMLLGASDTQYF
TRBJ1-4 | TRBV9 | . | once | TGTGCCAGCAGCGCCGGGGGAGCAACTAATGAAAAACTGTTTTTT | CASSAGGATNEKLFF
TRBJ1-4 | TRBV9 | . | few | TGTGCCAGCAGCCCCGGACAGACGATCGGAGAAAAACTGTTTTTT | CASSPGQTIGEKLFF
TRBJ2-7 | TRBV2 | . | . | TGTGCCAGCAGTGTTCCAGGGATTTACGAGCAGTACTTC | CASSVPGIYEQYF
TRBJ1-6 | TRBV10-3 | . | . | TGTGCCATCAGCGTTGGTGATTCACCCCTCCACTTT | CAISVGDSPLHF
TRBJ2-5 | TRBV15 | TRBD2 | . | TGTGCCACCAGCAGACGGGGGGTGCAAGAGACCCAGTACTTC | CATSRRGVQETQYF
TRBJ1-5 | TRBV30 | . | . | TGTGCCTGGAGTGTATCAGAAAATCAGCCCCAGCATTTT | CAWSVSENQPQHF
TRBJ2-7 | TRBV5-5 | . | . | TGTGCCAGCAGCTTGCGAGAGCCCCCCTACGAGCAGTACTTC | CASSLREPPYEQYF
TRBJ2-2 | TRBV6-4 | TRBD1 | . | TGTGCCAGCAGTCTACAGGGGATGAACACCGGGGAGCTGTTTTTT | CASSLQGMNTGELFF
TRBJ1-1 | TRBV5-5 | . | . | TGTGCCAGCAGCCGCCGAAACACTGAAGCTTTCTTT | CASSRRNTEAFF
TRBJ2-3 | TRBV9 | . | . | TGTGCCAGCAGCGTCATAGGAGTCCCAGATACGCAGTATTTT | CASSVIGVPDTQYF
TRBJ2-5 | TRBV28 | . | . | TGTGCCAGCAGTCGGATCTATAGCAGGCAAGAGACCCAGTACTTC | CASSRIYSRQETQYF
TRBJ2-5 | TRBV5-1 | . | . | TGCGCCAGCAAACCAGAGGGAGAGACCCAGTACTTC | CASKPEGETQYF
TRBJ1-6 | TRBV2 | TRBD1 | few | TGTGCCAGCAGTGAATGGACAGGGGGCGACTATAATTCACCCCTCCACTTT | CASSEWTGGDYNSPLHF
TRBJ1-4 | TRBV18 | . | once | TGTGCCAGCTCTCCTGCATCGGGACTTGAAAAACTGTTTTTT | CASSPASGLEKLFF
TRBJ2-1 | TRBV7-6 | . | . | TGTGCCAGCAGCTTAGACGAGACTCCCGCGCGTGAGCAGTTCTTC | CASSLDETPAREQFF
TRBJ2-2 | TRBV6-1 | TRBD2 | . | TGTGCCAGCAGTGAGGGTGGAACGGGGGGGCCGGCGTACACTGCCGGGGAGCTGTTTTTT | CASSEGGTGGPAYTAGELFF
TRBJ1-2 | TRBV6-5 | TRBD1 | . | TGTGCCAGCAGTTACGGGACAGGGCCGAACTATGGCTACACCTTC | CASSYGTGPNYGYTF
TRBJ2-1 | TRBV16 | TRBD2 | . | TGTGCCAGCAGCTCCTCGGGGGGGGTCTACAATGAGCAGTTCTTC | CASSSSGGVYNEQFF
TRBJ2-6 | TRBV19 | . | once | TGTGCCAGTAGTTCCATAGGCTCCTCTGGGGCCAACGTCCTGACTTTC | CASSSIGSSGANVLTF
TRBJ1-3 | TRBV6-5 | . | . | TGTGCCAGCAGTTACGGGGGATCTGGAAACACCATATATTTT | CASSYGGSGNTIYF
TRBJ2-3 | TRBV5-1 | . | . | TGCGCCAGCAGCTTGGGGACAACGGTAGGTGCAGATACGCAGTATTTT | CASSLGTTVGADTQYF
TRBJ1-5 | TRBV15 | . | . | TGTGCCACCAGCCCCGGGGGAGGGGGAGGGAATCAGCCCCAGCATTTT | CATSPGGGGGNQPQHF
TRBJ2-1 | TRBV5-1 | . | . | TGCGCCAGCAGCGCCTCCCTGGGGGAATTGAACTACAATGAGCAGTTCTTC | CASSASLGELNYNEQFF
TRBJ2-5 | TRBV2 | . | . | TGTGCCAGCAGTGCGATGGGGGCGCGGCAAGAGACCCAGTACTTC | CASSAMGARQETQYF
TRBJ1-1 | TRBV9 | TRBD1 | . | TGTGCCAGCAGCGCACGAACCGGGACAGGGCCCGCGCAAGCTTTCTTT | CASSARTGTGPAQAFF
TRBJ2-1 | TRBV11-3 | TRBD2 | . | TGTGCCAGCAGCTTGGGGGGGAATCGGGTCTACAATGAGCAGTTCTTC | CASSLGGNRVYNEQFF